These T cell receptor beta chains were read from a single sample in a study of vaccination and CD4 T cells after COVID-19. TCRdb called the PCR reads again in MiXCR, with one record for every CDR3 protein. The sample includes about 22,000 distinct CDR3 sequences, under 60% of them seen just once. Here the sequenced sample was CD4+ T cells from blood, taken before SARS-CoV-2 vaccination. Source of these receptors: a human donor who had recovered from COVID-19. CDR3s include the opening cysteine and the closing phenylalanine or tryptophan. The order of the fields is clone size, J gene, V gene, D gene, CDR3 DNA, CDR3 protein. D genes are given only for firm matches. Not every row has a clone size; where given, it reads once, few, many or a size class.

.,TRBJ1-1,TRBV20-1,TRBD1,TGCAGTGCGAGGGACAGCTTAAACACTGAAGCTTTCTTT,CSARDSLNTEAFF
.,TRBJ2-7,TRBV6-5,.,TGTGCCAGCAGCTACCGCAGCTCCTACGAGCAGTACTTC,CASSYRSSYEQYF
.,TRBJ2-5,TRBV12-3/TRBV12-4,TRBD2,TGTGCCAGCACCCGACGGGGGGGGGAGACCCAGTACTTC,CASTRRGGETQYF
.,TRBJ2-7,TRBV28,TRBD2,TGTGCCAGCAGTTTATCCCCCTGGCGGGAGGGACCCTACGAGCAGTACTTC,CASSLSPWREGPYEQYF
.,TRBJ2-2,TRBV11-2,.,TGTGCCAGCAGCTCCCGGGGGGCGGCCACCGGGGAGCTGTTTTTT,CASSSRGAATGELFF
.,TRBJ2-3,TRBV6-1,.,TGTGCCAGCACCTCTAGCGCTTTTGGAGATACGCAGTATTTT,CASTSSAFGDTQYF
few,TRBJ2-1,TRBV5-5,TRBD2,TGTGCCAGCAGCCCGCGGACTAGCGGGTATAATGAGCAGTTCTTC,CASSPRTSGYNEQFF
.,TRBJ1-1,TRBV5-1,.,TGCGCCAGCAGCTTAGCCGCCCTGGACACTGAAGCTTTCTTT,CASSLAALDTEAFF
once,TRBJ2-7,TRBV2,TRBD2,TGTGCCAGCAGATTGAGCGGGAGGGATCCGTACGAGCAGTACTTC,CASRLSGRDPYEQYF
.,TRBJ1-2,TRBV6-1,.,TGTGCCAGCAGACTGACAGCAACTAACTATGGCTACACCTTC,CASRLTATNYGYTF
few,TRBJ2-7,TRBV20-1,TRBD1,TGCAGTGCTAGAGAGAGGACAGGGGGCTTGTACGAGCAGTACTTC,CSARERTGGLYEQYF
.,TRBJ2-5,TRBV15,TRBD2,TGTGCCACCAGCAGAGACCCGGCCGGGGGGGAGACCCAGTACTTC,CATSRDPAGGETQYF
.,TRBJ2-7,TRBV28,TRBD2,TGTGCCAGCAGTTCCTCCGGACTAGCGGGAGAACGGCAGTACTTC,CASSSSGLAGERQYF
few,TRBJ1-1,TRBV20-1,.,TGCAGTGCTCTTCCCGGTCTACATGGGACTGAAGCTTTCTTT,CSALPGLHGTEAFF